This T cell receptor (beta chain) comes out of a study of blood T cell repertoires in COVID-19. V was pared by 0 bases and J by 2 bases, with 4 bases of the junction left unmatched. CDR1 and CDR2 (germline): GTSNPN, SVGIG (reference sequence). The CDR3 runs to 14 residues. Authors' processing steps: Amplifying reference gene primers gave estimates of nucleated cell counts. Clones were read by immunoSEQ multiplex PCR, and TCRdb kept only the in-frame ones, dropping some. From that table come the V and J calls and clone size; the DNA was used to work out D and trimming. Seen here are about 68,000 clones, about 90% observed once, and the top ten hold roughly 3.6%.

V gene TRBV30 combines with J gene TRBJ2-7; TRBD1 agrees at 7 bases. The source of this sequence is a woman aged 50 to 65 with COVID-19, enrolled during active disease. Sequencing was carried out using peripheral blood. The CDR3 nucleotides read TGTGCCTGGAGTGTAGGAGACAGGGCCTACGAGCAGTACTTC. This encodes CAWSVGDRAYEQYF.